The rows below give T cell receptor beta chains drawn from one sample of a study of blood T cell repertoires in COVID-19. Data came from immunoSEQ multiplex PCR; TCRdb stores just in-frame clones and leaves some out. This sample has 350,000 to 450,000 clones, with just over 90% found just once. Specimen: PBMCs or T cells enriched from blood (not recorded which). All receptors derive from a woman aged 40 to 55 who had been exposed to COVID-19. Both conserved end residues are part of each CDR3. A D gene is named only where the DNA matches it firmly. Expanded clones get a size class; other rows say once, few or many, or leave the size out.

D | J | V | size | DNA | CDR3
TRBD1 | TRBJ2-7 | TRBV6-2/TRBV6-3 | NA | TGTGCCAGCAGCCTGCGCCCGACAGGGGGTTGGTGGTACGAGCAGTACTTC | CASSLRPTGGWWYEQYF
TRBD1 | TRBJ1-2 | TRBV2 | once | TGTGCCAGCGCCACCGGGACAGCTAACTATGGCTACACCTTC | CASATGTANYGYTF
TRBD2 | TRBJ2-5 | TRBV5-1 | NA | TGCGCCAGCAGCTTGAGATATCCTAGCGGGGGAGGGGAGACCCAGTACTTC | CASSLRYPSGGGETQYF
TRBD1 | TRBJ1-1 | TRBV18 | NA | TGTGCCAGCTCCCGGACAGGGGGTGACACTGAAGCTTTCTTT | CASSRTGGDTEAFF
TRBD1 | TRBJ2-2 | TRBV2 | NA | TGTGCCAGCAGGCAGGGGGCATACACCGGGGAGCTGTTTTTT | CASRQGAYTGELFF
TRBD1 | TRBJ2-1 | TRBV7-2 | once | TGTGCCAGCAGCTCCCGGGACAGGGGGTCGAATGAGCAGTTCTTC | CASSSRDRGSNEQFF
NA | TRBJ1-2 | TRBV7-2 | NA | TGTGCCAGCAGCTTAGGGGGGGAGCTAGGCTATGGCTACACCTTC | CASSLGGELGYGYTF
NA | TRBJ1-1 | TRBV7-2 | NA | TGTGCCAGCAGCTTAAGGGGGGGGCTCACTGAAGCTTTCTTT | CASSLRGGLTEAFF
TRBD1 | TRBJ1-4 | TRBV25-1 | NA | TGTGCCAGCACAGAACAGGGGCAGTTGAATGAAAAACTGTTTTTT | CASTEQGQLNEKLFF
TRBD2 | TRBJ2-2 | TRBV10-2 | NA | TGCGCCAGCTCGAGCGGGGGAGGGACCGGGGAGCTGTTTTTT | CASSSGGGTGELFF
TRBD1 | TRBJ1-4 | TRBV7-6 | NA | TGTGCCAGCAGCCACCCAATAACAGGGGGCGAGGAAAAACTGTTTTTT | CASSHPITGGEEKLFF
NA | TRBJ2-1 | TRBV7-2 | NA | TGTGCCAGCAGCTTAGTCTCAGACAGGTACATATCGGGCTACAATGAGCAGTTCTTC | CASSLVSDRYISGYNEQFF
TRBD2 | TRBJ2-3 | TRBV6-2/TRBV6-3 | NA | TGTGCCAGCAGTTTTCGGGAGGGGACAGATACGCAGTATTTT | CASSFREGTDTQYF
TRBD2 | TRBJ2-1 | TRBV5-6 | NA | TGTGCCAGCAGCTTGGCTTATGGGTCGAGACTAGCTCCGAATGAGCAGTTCTTC | CASSLAYGSRLAPNEQFF
TRBD1 | TRBJ2-2 | TRBV25-1 | NA | TGTGCCAGCAGTGAACCCCGTGGACAGGGGTCCGGGGAGCTGTTTTTT | CASSEPRGQGSGELFF
NA | TRBJ1-1 | TRBV11-2 | NA | TGTGCCAGCAGCTTAACGCGGCAGAGTGAAGCTTTCTTT | CASSLTRQSEAFF
NA | TRBJ2-5 | TRBV11-3 | NA | TGTGCCAGCAGCGGAGGGGGCCTGAGTGAGACCCAGTACTTC | CASSGGGLSETQYF